This T cell receptor beta chain appears in the sequencing data of a study of identical twins. Study-wide results and limits: Some out-of-frame alpha sequences were shared by twins, and these showed excess low generation probability. A lower insertion count was a feature of abundant cord blood beta clonotypes, with no such feature in memory repertoires.

The CDR3 has 14 residues. CDR1 MNHNS and CDR2 SASEGT come from the germline V gene. V was shortened by 1 base and J by 4 bases, with 10 bases between the two germline ends. The donors were all healthy and Caucasian. In its sample, this clonotype was seen a few times. The antigen is unknown. Unique molecular identifiers were in the cDNA, with template-switch universal primer binding. MiXCR was run by TCRdb on the 5' RACE reads, yielding one entry per CDR3 protein. In the table there are about 100,000 distinct CDR3 sequences, just under 6% of which are singletons. The rearrangement uses TRBV6-1 and TRBJ2-5; D gene unclear. Sequenced input: memory T cells sorted from blood. The origin of this receptor is a woman aged 45-59 years in good health. DNA of the CDR3: TGTGCCAGCAGTGAAGTGTCGGGCAGAGAGACCCAGTACTTC. Translated, it gives CASSEVSGRETQYF.